The 21 T cell receptor beta chains below were found in one sample sequenced in a study of control samples from healthy donors and cancer patients. Libraries were prepared by immunoSEQ multiplex PCR; TCRdb keeps only in-frame clonotypes and omits some of them. This sample has more than 75,000 clones, with about 88% found just once. The sequenced material came from PBMCs. These receptors originate from a man in his 70s with lung cancer.

This clone is a singleton in its sample. The chain uses TRBV2 and TRBJ2-3, with 13 nucleotides matching TRBD2. This CDR3 region has 18 residues. CDR1 is SNHLY and CDR2 is FYNNEI in the germline V gene. The ends lost 6 bases at V and 3 bases at J; junction bases unmatched: 12. Here the CDR3 reads CASRDLTGLAGATDTQYF. As DNA, the CDR3 is TGTGCCAGCAGGGACCTAACCGGACTAGCGGGGGCGACAGATACGCAGTATTTT.

J is TRBJ2-3 and V is TRBV5-4; D ambiguous. V gave up 4 bases and J gave up 0 bases, with 6 bases separating them. The germline gives CDR1 SGHNT, CDR2 YYREEE (reference sequence). CDR3 length: 13 amino acids. The CDR3 DNA reads TGTGCCAGCAGCACGACTAGCACAGATACGCAGTATTTT. Amino acid sequence: CASSTTSTDTQYF.

The chain is built from TRBV29-1 and TRBJ1-5; D call uncertain. Trimming removed 5 bases from V and 4 bases from J, with 12 bases in between. This CDR3 spans 13 amino acids. In germline, CDR1 is SQVTM, CDR2 ANQGSEA. The CDR3 sequence is CSVRTFENQPQHF. The DNA of the CDR3 is TGCAGCGTTCGGACTTTTGAAAATCAGCCCCAGCATTTT.

This chain joins TRBV5-1 and TRBJ2-3; TRBD2 agrees at 7 bases. Trimming took 4 bases from V and 0 from J; bases not matched to a gene: 17. The CDR3 extends over 19 amino acids. Per the germline V gene, CDR1 is SGHRS and CDR2 is YFSETQ. The CDR3 sequence: CASSPLDRDYVSSTDTQYF. Written as DNA, the CDR3 is TGCGCCAGCAGCCCCCTCGACCGGGACTATGTATCTAGCACAGATACGCAGTATTTT.

This chain uses TRBV6-1 with TRBJ2-7; 11 bases map to TRBD2. The CDR3 has 16 residues. Germline V CDR1 and CDR2: MNHNS, SASEGT. The trim removed 1 base at V and 3 bases at J, leaving 5 bases unmatched. The CDR3, as DNA: TGTGCCAGCAGTGAAGGGCCTAGCGGGGGGATCTACGAGCAGTACTTC. It is translated as CASSEGPSGGIYEQYF.

The gene calls are TRBV7-2 and TRBJ1-5, with D tentatively TRBD1 (6 bases). CDR1 is SGHTA and CDR2 is FQGNSA in the germline V gene. The CDR3 contains 13 residues. Between the trimmed V and J ends, which lost 7 bases and 5 bases, there was a span of 12 bases. CDR3 DNA: TGTGCCAGCAAGCTAGGGGGAGATCAGCCCCAGCATTTT. It specifies CASKLGGDQPQHF. Looking up the rest from reference TRBV7-2 and TRBJ1-5 gives the full variable domain: GAGVSQSPSNKVTEKGKDVELRCDPISGHTALYWYRQSLGQGLEFLIYFQGNSAPDKSGLPSDRFSAERTGGSVSTLTIQRTQQEDSAVYLCASKLGGDQPQHFGDGTRLSIL.

CDR3: CASSLGGAGGADTQYF. The CDR3, as DNA: TGCGCCAGCAGCTTGGGGGGAGCGGGCGGAGCCGATACGCAGTATTTT. V and J are TRBV5-1 and TRBJ2-3; possibly TRBD2 for D (6 bases). Looked up from germline, CDR1 is SGHRS and CDR2 is YFSETQ. V dropped 0 bases and J dropped 6 bases, with 17 bases sitting between them. This CDR3 has 16 amino acids.

The V call is TRBV7-6, the J call TRBJ1-5; TRBD1 is a possible D gene (5 bases). The length of the CDR3 is 15 residues. The germline V and J ends were trimmed by 5 bases and 2 bases, with 13 bases remaining between them. Germline V gene lookup returns CDR1 SGHVS and CDR2 FNYEAQ. The CDR3 loop reads CASSPGNGGNQPQHF. CDR3 nucleotides: TGTGCCAGCAGCCCAGGGAACGGGGGCAATCAGCCCCAGCATTTT.

This clone was counted a single time. The chain joins TRBV12-3 or TRBV12-4 to TRBJ1-1, with D uncertain. The CDR3 sequence is 13 residues long. Trimming took 6 bases from V and 1 from J, leaving 9 bases between them. This CDR3 is CASSQTRNTEAFF. CDR3 in DNA: TGTGCCAGCAGCCAGACCAGGAACACTGAAGCTTTCTTT.

This clone occurred a few times. The chain links TRBV5-8 to TRBJ2-1, with D possibly matching TRBD2 (6 bases). The germline CDR1 and CDR2 sequences are SGHTS and YDEGEE. Deletions cut 4 bases from V and 3 bases from J, with 11 bases between. The CDR3 is made up of 14 amino acids. The CDR3 bases are TGTGCCAGCAGCCGCGGGGAGGACTACAATGAGCAGTTCTTC. Translating gives CASSRGEDYNEQFF.

The rearrangement uses TRBV5-1 and TRBJ2-5; D could derive from TRBD1 or TRBD2 (5 bases each). From germline, CDR1 is SGHRS and CDR2 YFSETQ. The CDR3 length is 17 residues. V was shortened by 0 bases and J by 2 bases, with 17 bases between the two germline ends. The CDR3 protein is CASSLGGLGPGQETQYF. The DNA for the CDR3 is TGCGCCAGCAGCTTGGGAGGACTGGGGCCTGGGCAAGAGACCCAGTACTTC.

This chain connects TRBV24-1 to TRBJ2-3; 10 bases are a match to TRBD2. From germline, CDR1 is KGHDR and CDR2 SFDVKD. With 5 bases clipped from V and 1 base from J, the junction kept 2 bases outside the gene matches. The CDR3 runs to 15 residues. The CDR3 spells CATSVAGGRTDTQYF. CDR3 nucleotides: TGTGCCACCAGTGTAGCGGGGGGTCGCACAGATACGCAGTATTTT.

The V and J genes are TRBV7-3 and TRBJ2-1; D is tentatively TRBD1 or TRBD2 (5 bases each). The CDR3 sequence is 15 residues long. Deletions cut 2 bases from V and 8 bases from J, with 16 bases between. In germline, CDR1 is SGHTA, CDR2 FQGTGA. In DNA form, the CDR3 reads TGTGCCAGCAGCTTATTGGGGGTGGAGGTGGATGAGCAGTTCTTC. Translation: CASSLLGVEVDEQFF. The full variable domain, completed using reference TRBV7-3 and TRBJ2-1, is GAGVSQTPSNKVTEKGKYVELRCDPISGHTALYWYRQSLGQGPEFLIYFQGTGAADDSGLPNDRFFAVRPEGSVSTLKIQRTERGDSAVYLCASSLLGVEVDEQFFGPGTRLTVL.

This clone came up once. V and J are TRBV7-8 and TRBJ2-7; TRBD1 agrees at 9 bases. Germline CDR1 is SGHVS and CDR2 is FQNEAQ. The CDR3 is 15 amino acids. With V trimmed by 5 bases and J by 5 bases, 10 bases remained unmatched. The CDR3 reads CASSPPTGGPNEQYF. The CDR3 nucleotides read TGTGCCAGCAGCCCCCCAACAGGGGGCCCTAACGAGCAGTACTTC. Together with reference TRBV7-8 and TRBJ2-7, the CDR3 gives the full variable domain: GAGVSQSPRYKVAKRGQDVALRCDPISGHVSLFWYQQALGQGPEFLTYFQNEAQLDKSGLPSDRFFAERPEGSVSTLKIQRTQQEDSAVYLCASSPPTGGPNEQYFGPGTRLTVT.

The rearrangement links TRBV19 to TRBJ2-1; TRBD2 matches 13 bases. CDR1 LNHDA and CDR2 SQIVND come from the germline V gene (reference sequence). J was trimmed by 9 bases and V by 9 bases; bases with no gene match: 11. This CDR3 region has 15 residues. Here the CDR3 DNA reads TGTGCCAGCCGGATAACTAGCGGGGGGGCGGGTGAGCAGTTCTTC. Translated: CASRITSGGAGEQFF.

This sequence joins TRBV5-1 and TRBJ1-1; no clear D. Germline loops: CDR1 SGHRS, CDR2 YFSETQ. This CDR3 has 14 amino acids. Trimming took 0 bases from V and 2 from J, leaving 8 bases between them. CDR3 loop: CASSLGLENTEAFF. The CDR3 nucleotides read TGCGCCAGCAGCTTGGGGTTAGAAAACACTGAAGCTTTCTTT.

The chain uses TRBV5-6 and TRBJ1-6; the match to TRBD1 covers 7 bases. Germline V gene lookup returns CDR1 SGHDT and CDR2 YYEEEE. This CDR3 spans 15 amino acids. The V and J ends lost 3 bases and 9 bases, in that order; junction bases with no gene match: 9. The CDR3 DNA reads TGTGCCAGCAGCTCGTTAATCAGGGGGGGTTCACCCCTCCACTTT. Amino acids: CASSSLIRGGSPLHF.

This clone has a handful of counts. J is TRBJ2-1 and V is TRBV25-1; TRBD1 aligns across 9 bases. Germline V gene sequence: CDR1 MGHDK, CDR2 SYGVNS. After removal of 6 bases from V and 7 bases from J, the junction contained 4 bases not matched to a gene. The CDR3 covers 13 residues. The DNA of the CDR3 is TGTGCCAGCAGACCGACAGGGGGGAATGAGCAGTTCTTC. Protein product: CASRPTGGNEQFF.

The chain employs TRBV21-1 and TRBJ1-3; the D call of TRBD1 is as the table states it, not checked on the DNA. TRBV21-1 is flagged as a pseudogene. The CDR3 has 17 amino acids. The CDR3 bases are TGTGCCAGCAGCCTACCTTTAGGGACAGACTCTGGAAACACCATATATTTT. Its translation is CASSLPLGTDSGNTIYF.

The gene calls are TRBV14 and TRBJ2-5, with 7 bases lining up with TRBD1. This CDR3 is 17 amino acids long. V shed 0 bases and J 5 bases; nucleotides not matched to a gene: 12. CDR1 SGHDN and CDR2 FVKESK come from the germline V gene. CDR3: CASSQDSGRQGEETQYF. The CDR3 coding sequence is TGTGCCAGCAGCCAAGATTCGGGTCGGCAGGGGGAGGAGACCCAGTACTTC.

The V call is TRBV6-5, the J call TRBJ2-6; D unclear. In germline, CDR1 is MNHEY, CDR2 SVGAGI. The germline V and J ends were trimmed by 2 bases and 0 bases, with 8 bases remaining between them. The CDR3 runs to 16 residues. The CDR3 sequence: CASSYLQFSGANVLTF. The CDR3 DNA reads TGTGCCAGCAGTTACCTCCAGTTCTCTGGGGCCAACGTCCTGACTTTC.